This paragraph reports one TCR beta chain. Germline V gives CDR1 SGHRS, CDR2 YFSETQ. The CDR3 contains 15 residues. The V end lost 3 bases, the J end lost 2 bases, and 11 bases lay between the germline ends. Original processing notes: Estimation of nucleated cell counts relied on the amplification of reference gene primers. Profiled with immunoSEQ multiplex PCR; TCRdb holds only in-frame clones, not every one. The D gene and trimming were derived from the DNA, and the V and J assignments and clone size from that table. Counted here are about 150,000 clones, around nine tenths occurring once; the ten biggest clones make up about 2.4%. These data come from a study of blood T cell repertoires in COVID-19. Study information: COVID-19 samples from acute and convalescent phases originated in the United States, Italy and Spain. T cells, B-cell-depleted T cells, or PBMCs provided the cDNA or gDNA that served as material.

This clonotype was obtained from a woman aged 65 to 85 with acute or convalescent COVID-19. The material sequenced was peripheral blood. J is TRBJ1-4 and V is TRBV5-1; no clear D gene. CDR3 DNA: TGCGCCAGCAGCTCAGGCAGCCAGACTAATGAAAAACTGTTTTTT. Translation gives CASSSGSQTNEKLFF.